The present T cell receptor (beta chain) was sequenced within a study of immune evolution from preneoplasia to lung adenocarcinoma. Repertoires were generated with immunoSEQ multiplex PCR, while TCRdb's copy carries only in-frame clones and drops some. This repertoire shows several thousand clones, around 80% found once; its top ten account for around 2.7%. The length of the CDR3 is 15 residues. The ends were cut back, 0 bases at V and 5 bases at J, with 11 bases in the middle. Germline CDR1 reads LGHNA; CDR2 reads YNFKEQ. The chain couples TRBV4-2 to TRBJ2-1; D not resolved. The clonotype comes from a donor of 70 years or more with lung adenocarcinoma. Sequencing used FFPE lung adenocarcinoma in situ tissue. CDR3 protein: CASSQETGSHNEQFF. The DNA for the CDR3 is TGTGCCAGCAGCCAAGAGACTGGTAGCCACAATGAGCAGTTCTTC.